Listed below are T cell receptor beta chains from one sample, sequenced in a study of cytomegalovirus exposure and HLA in healthy donors. Some clones are missing from TCRdb's copy, which holds only in-frame ones; the method was immunoSEQ multiplex PCR. The data contain under 200,000 clones, 75% to 90% of them singletons. The sample consisted of PBMCs. These receptors originate from a male donor in good health and CMV-seropositive. Both conserved end residues are trimmed from each CDR3.

v_gene: TRBV6-5; j_gene: TRBJ1-2; CDR3aa: ASSYKGRGDPYGYT
v_gene: TRBV28; j_gene: TRBJ2-7; CDR3aa: ASYGWLAGNEQY
v_gene: TRBV27; j_gene: TRBJ2-7; CDR3aa: ASSRGLANEQY
v_gene: TRBV29-1; j_gene: TRBJ2-3; CDR3aa: SVAFQDPRGKADTQY
v_gene: TRBV18; j_gene: TRBJ2-7; CDR3aa: ASSPSDEQY
v_gene: TRBV18; j_gene: TRBJ1-1; CDR3aa: ASSETGNTEAF
v_gene: TRBV27; j_gene: TRBJ2-5; CDR3aa: ASRRNSGGDLQETQY
v_gene: TRBV5-1; j_gene: TRBJ1-4; CDR3aa: ASSLSRQGAEEKLF
v_gene: TRBV29-1; j_gene: TRBJ2-1; CDR3aa: SVEGLAGGESSYNEQF
v_gene: TRBV7-8; j_gene: TRBJ2-7; CDR3aa: ASSLGGWGTSGGDEQY
v_gene: TRBV21-1; j_gene: TRBJ2-2; CDR3aa: ASSNGTGELF
v_gene: TRBV27; j_gene: TRBJ1-6; CDR3aa: ASSLLDRVYNSPLH
v_gene: TRBV28; j_gene: TRBJ1-2; CDR3aa: ASSMSGIYGYT
v_gene: TRBV6-4; j_gene: TRBJ2-1; CDR3aa: ASRTSGSTEQF
v_gene: TRBV5-1; j_gene: TRBJ2-3; CDR3aa: ASSLGGTGGDTQY
v_gene: TRBV19; j_gene: TRBJ2-1; CDR3aa: ASSMGTSGYNEQF
v_gene: TRBV25-1; j_gene: -; CDR3aa: ASSEYREGPYEQY
v_gene: TRBV4-1; j_gene: TRBJ2-6; CDR3aa: ASSQGGFGLSSGANVLT
v_gene: TRBV6-4; j_gene: TRBJ1-5; CDR3aa: ASSDSSDQPQH
v_gene: TRBV6-1; j_gene: TRBJ2-7; CDR3aa: ASRDTVKSSYEQY
v_gene: TRBV4-1; j_gene: TRBJ1-1; CDR3aa: ATGPGLNTEAF
v_gene: TRBV11-2; j_gene: TRBJ1-5; CDR3aa: ASSFGTGVGNQPQH
v_gene: TRBV27; j_gene: TRBJ2-7; CDR3aa: ASSLLADSYEQY
v_gene: TRBV5-1; j_gene: TRBJ2-7; CDR3aa: ASSLEAPGLAIEQY
v_gene: TRBV7-9; j_gene: -; CDR3aa: ASSPGLAGTYEQY
v_gene: TRBV6-5; j_gene: TRBJ1-2; CDR3aa: ASSYGQGLYGYT
v_gene: TRBV27; j_gene: TRBJ1-1; CDR3aa: ASSLQTRDIGGSGWVNTEAF
v_gene: TRBV10-1; j_gene: TRBJ1-2; CDR3aa: ASRQGAEHYGYT
v_gene: TRBV7-8; j_gene: TRBJ2-5; CDR3aa: ASSPARRTSGKETQY
v_gene: TRBV7-8; j_gene: TRBJ2-5; CDR3aa: ASSRGRAAQETQY
v_gene: TRBV5-1; j_gene: TRBJ2-4; CDR3aa: ASSLAQGSDIQY
v_gene: TRBV30; j_gene: TRBJ1-3; CDR3aa: AWSPLTGNTIY
v_gene: TRBV7-9; j_gene: TRBJ2-1; CDR3aa: ASSLASGISQF
v_gene: TRBV18; j_gene: TRBJ2-7; CDR3aa: ASSPPGTGISYEQY
v_gene: TRBV7-9; j_gene: TRBJ2-7; CDR3aa: ASSFPGQGHEQY
v_gene: TRBV5-4; j_gene: TRBJ1-1; CDR3aa: ASSPGGVRGNTEAF
v_gene: TRBV6-1; j_gene: TRBJ2-7; CDR3aa: ASSSRQGFPDEQY
v_gene: TRBV6-5; j_gene: TRBJ2-7; CDR3aa: ASSRDRGFEQY
v_gene: TRBV7-9; j_gene: TRBJ2-7; CDR3aa: ASSLLATYEQY
v_gene: TRBV5-4; j_gene: TRBJ2-7; CDR3aa: ASSLPDGLEQY